What follows describes a single T cell receptor beta chain. This specimen comes from a study of cytomegalovirus exposure and HLA in healthy donors. PCR employed 60 Vbeta and 13 Jbeta primers. Using immunoSEQ multiplex PCR, the repertoire was profiled, and TCRdb retains in-frame clones only, with some absent. The data show fewer than 200,000 clones, with more than 75% seen just once and approximately 2.5% held by the top ten. Germline V gene data show CDR1 as SQVTM and CDR2 as ANQGSEA. The CDR3 extends over 11 amino acids. V dropped 6 bases and J dropped 3 bases, with 8 bases sitting between them. Sample: PBMCs. This chain joins TRBV29-1 and TRBJ1-1; D not resolved. The source of this sequence is a young man in good health and CMV-seropositive. DNA for the CDR3: TGCAGCGTGCGGGAATACACTGAAGCTTTCTTT. Translation gives CSVREYTEAFF.